These 13 T cell receptor beta chains originate from one sample sequenced in a study of metastatic and nonmetastatic thyroid tumors. TCRdb reassembled clones from the PCR reads with MiXCR. The data show some 45,000 clones, around 17% seen once. No treatment of any kind had been given to any patient before thyroid surgery. Sequences were obtained from blood. These receptors were taken from a female donor with papillary thyroid cancer or a benign thyroid nodule (not recorded which). Some clones in this sample may be carry-over from other donors' samples.

The chain uses TRBV5-4 and TRBJ1-1; a weak D match, TRBD1 (6 bases). The CDR3 sequence is 12 residues long. The germline V gene encodes CDR1 SGHNT and CDR2 YYREEE (reference sequence). Trimming shortened V by 9 bases and J by 4 bases, and 13 bases separated the two germline ends. CDR3 bases: TGTGCCACTCGTGGGGGCGGCACTGAAGCTTTCTTT. As protein: CATRGGGTEAFF.

This clone was detected ten times or more. The chain couples TRBV6-2 or TRBV6-3 to TRBJ2-5, with D tentatively TRBD2 (6 bases). This CDR3 has 15 amino acids. Trimming cost V 0 bases and J 4 bases, with 12 bases left between them. Germline assignment: CDR1 MNHEY and CDR2 SVGEGT. CDR3 DNA: TGTGCCAGCAGTTACTCGGAGGGGCGGGGAGAGACCCAGTACTTC. Protein sequence: CASSYSEGRGETQYF.

In its sample, this clone was seen many times. V and J are TRBV29-1 and TRBJ1-1, with 9 bases matching TRBD1. The CDR3 is 13 amino acids. Trimming removed 6 bases from V and 4 bases from J; junction bases left unmatched: 6. From germline, CDR1 is SQVTM and CDR2 ANQGSEA. The CDR3 nucleotides read TGCAGCGTCCGGTTGGGACAGGGCACTGAAGCTTTCTTT. It translates to CSVRLGQGTEAFF.

This clone was found many times. The chain couples TRBV7-8 to TRBJ2-5, with D perhaps assigned TRBD1 or TRBD2 (5 bases each). The length of the CDR3 is 14 residues. V was pared by 5 bases and J by 4 bases, with 14 bases between. Germline-derived CDR1 and CDR2 are SGHVS and FQNEAQ. CDR3 region: CASSPGTFRETQYF. The DNA of the CDR3 is TGTGCCAGCAGCCCAGGGACCTTCCGAGAGACCCAGTACTTC.

The chain recombines TRBV2 with TRBJ1-1, with D perhaps matching TRBD1 (5 bases). From germline, CDR1 is SNHLY and CDR2 FYNNEI. The CDR3 covers 17 residues. V was cut by 6 bases and J by 3 bases, with 23 bases left in between. The CDR3 DNA reads as TGTGCCAGCAGCGCAGGGTCAGGTTTAGGGAGGTACACTGAAGCTTTCTTT. As protein: CASSAGSGLGRYTEAFF.

This clone came up many times. V and J are TRBV28 and TRBJ1-4; the D is unclear. Deletions cut 6 bases from V and 8 bases from J, with 16 bases between. In germline, CDR1 is MDHEN, CDR2 SYDVKM. The CDR3 runs to 14 residues. This CDR3 is CASSRRTEGEKLFF. The CDR3 DNA follows: TGTGCCAGCAGCCGACGGACGGAGGGAGAAAAACTGTTTTTT.

In this sample, this clone turned up a few times. This may be a read error: a much more frequent sequence differs by one nucleotide. The rearrangement joins TRBV3-1 to TRBJ2-7, with D maybe TRBD2 (5 bases). The CDR3 is 13 amino acids. CDR1 and CDR2 (germline): LGHDT, YNNKEL (reference sequence). CDR3 sequence reads: CASNQREGYEQYF. In DNA form, the CDR3 reads TGTGCCAGCAACCAACGGGAAGGGTACGAGCAGTACTTC.

There are a few counts of this clone. The rearrangement joins TRBV6-5 to TRBJ2-1, with 12 bases identical to TRBD2. This CDR3 spans 16 amino acids. Losses at the gene ends were 7 bases for V and 6 bases for J; bases not matched to a gene: 10. The germline CDR1 and CDR2 sequences are MNHEY and SVGAGI. The CDR3 region is CASKLSLTSGGNEQFF. CDR3 DNA: TGTGCCAGCAAGTTGTCCCTGACTAGCGGGGGCAATGAGCAGTTCTTC.

In its sample, this clone was seen many times. The rearrangement uses TRBV2 and TRBJ2-7, with D possibly matching TRBD1 (5 bases). Between the trimmed V and J ends, which lost 3 bases and 0 bases, there was a span of 18 bases. The CDR3 extends over 17 amino acids. The germline V gene has CDR1 SNHLY and CDR2 FYNNEI. This CDR3 reads CASSEGQTSLISYEQYF. The CDR3 DNA reads TGTGCCAGCAGTGAGGGGCAGACCTCCCTCATCTCCTACGAGCAGTACTTC.

This clone appeared a few times. This may come from a read error, since a much larger clone is one base off. Other DNA sequences in the same sample also yield this CDR3. The V call is TRBV30, the J call TRBJ1-5; tentatively, D is TRBD1 (6 bases). The V gene's germline CDR1 is GTSNPN and CDR2 SVGIG (reference sequence). The V end was cut by 2 bases, the J end by 7 bases, with 12 bases between. The CDR3 has 13 residues. The CDR3 here is CAWSTGDNQPQHF. CDR3 in DNA: TGTGCCTGGAGTACGGGGGACAACCAGCCCCAGCATTTT.

This clone came up a few times. Since a much larger clone is just one base distant, this may be a read error. Because the CDR3 is missing its conserved closing phenylalanine or tryptophan, this is likely a read error. This chain links TRBV7-2 with TRBJ1-4, with D perhaps TRBD1 (5 bases). The CDR3 runs 13 residues. Germline V CDR1 and CDR2: SGHTA, FQGNSA. Trimming took off 2 bases at V and 8 bases at J, with 9 bases between the two ends. The CDR3 loop is CASSLFGAEKLFS. The DNA for the CDR3 is TGTGCCAGCAGCTTATTTGGGGCGGAAAAACTGTTTTCT.

This clone was seen at least ten times. This chain connects TRBV6-4 to TRBJ2-1; D is possibly TRBD1 (6 bases). The CDR3 runs 14 residues. Trimming took 3 bases from V and 7 from J, leaving 13 bases between them. Germline V gene lookup returns CDR1 MRHNA and CDR2 SNTAGT. CDR3 region: CASSEAGEVNEQFF. Written as DNA, the CDR3 is TGTGCCAGCAGTGAGGCAGGGGAAGTTAATGAGCAGTTCTTC.

This clone appeared many times. The rearrangement joins TRBV24-1 to TRBJ2-3; D is perhaps TRBD1 or TRBD2 (5 bases each). This CDR3 contains 16 residues. V gave up 4 bases and J gave up 6 bases, with 19 bases separating them. The germline gives CDR1 KGHDR, CDR2 SFDVKD. CDR3 coding DNA: TGTGCCACCAGTGACGTGATTTATGGGGGTAGGGATACGCAGTATTTT. Translating gives CATSDVIYGGRDTQYF.